These 18 T cell receptor beta chains originate from one sample sequenced in a study of blood T cell repertoires in COVID-19. Using immunoSEQ multiplex PCR, the repertoire was profiled, and TCRdb retains in-frame clones only, with some absent. In the table there are a few hundred thousand clones, 88% of which are singletons. The sequenced sample was peripheral blood. Receptors were obtained from a woman aged 25-40 years who had recovered from COVID-19.

This chain links TRBV24-1 with TRBJ2-1; D is unclear. CDR3 length: 15 amino acids. Between the trimmed V and J ends, which lost 6 bases and 0 bases, there was a span of 11 bases. Germline assignment: CDR1 KGHDR and CDR2 SFDVKD. Here the CDR3 reads CATSPTVSSYNEQFF. CDR3 bases: TGTGCCACCAGTCCCACAGTAAGCTCCTACAATGAGCAGTTCTTC.

The chain employs TRBV7-9 and TRBJ1-1, with D possibly matching TRBD1 (5 bases). Trimming cost V 5 bases and J 4 bases, with 11 bases left between them. CDR1 is SEHNR, CDR2 FQNEAQ, per germline (reference sequence). There are 13 residues in the CDR3. CDR3 amino acids: CASSVMGLTEAFF. In DNA form, the CDR3 reads TGTGCCAGCAGCGTCATGGGGCTCACTGAAGCTTTCTTT.

This clone was observed once. The chain is built from TRBV20-1 and TRBJ2-5; D not resolved. V was clipped by 5 bases and J by 5 bases, with 9 bases between them. Germline-derived CDR1 and CDR2 are DFQATT and SNEGSKA (reference sequence). The CDR3 extends over 11 amino acids. For the CDR3, the DNA is TGCAGTGCTGCCTGGCGGGAGACCCAGTACTTC. This codes for CSAAWRETQYF.

CDR3 in amino acids: CSASPQAEWGYTF. The CDR3 DNA reads TGCAGTGCTAGTCCGCAGGCCGAGTGGGGCTACACCTTC. This chain links TRBV20-1 with TRBJ1-2; no clear D. Germline CDR1 is DFQATT and CDR2 is SNEGSKA (reference sequence). Trimming left V 3 bases short and J 8 bases short, with 16 bases between. The CDR3 length is 13 residues.

The chain joins TRBV7-8 to TRBJ1-3; D unresolved. Germline assignment: CDR1 SGHVS and CDR2 FQNEAQ. This CDR3 is 15 amino acids long. Trimming stripped 5 bases from V and 1 base from J, with 12 bases between. Here the CDR3 reads CASSLGWRSGNTIYF. As DNA, the CDR3 is TGTGCCAGCAGCCTGGGATGGAGGTCTGGAAACACCATATATTTT.

The chain links TRBV5-1 to TRBJ2-3; 10 bases map to TRBD2. The CDR3 is made up of 16 amino acids. V lost 4 bases to trimming and J lost 3 bases; unmatched junction nucleotides: 8. The germline CDR1 and CDR2 sequences are SGHRS and YFSETQ. The CDR3 DNA sequence: TGCGCCAGCAGCCGAGCCGGGACTAGCGTGACAGATACGCAGTATTTT. It codes for CASSRAGTSVTDTQYF. Full variable domain (remainder filled in from reference TRBV5-1 and TRBJ2-3): KAGVTQTPRYLIKTRGQQVTLSCSPISGHRSVSWYQQTPGQGLQFLFEYFSETQRNKGNFPGRFSGRQFSNSRSEMNVSTLELGDSALYLCASSRAGTSVTDTQYFGPGTRLTVL.

The V call is TRBV29-1, the J call TRBJ1-1, with D possibly TRBD1 on 6 matching bases. There are 13 residues in the CDR3. The germline gives CDR1 SQVTM, CDR2 ANQGSEA. V lost 7 bases, J lost 1 base, and 13 bases lay in between. The CDR3: CSAPVGANTEAFF. The CDR3 nucleotides read TGCAGCGCTCCAGTGGGGGCGAACACTGAAGCTTTCTTT.

The chain carries TRBV7-2 and TRBJ1-5; 8 bases line up with TRBD1. V dropped 0 bases and J dropped 2; count of bases not matched to a gene: 0. CDR1 is SGHTA and CDR2 is FQGNSA in the germline V gene. The CDR3 length is 15 residues. The CDR3 region is CASSLAQGGNQPQHF. The CDR3 DNA is TGTGCCAGCAGCTTAGCACAGGGGGGCAATCAGCCCCAGCATTTT.

This sequence joins TRBV3-1 (or the pseudogene TRBV3-2) and TRBJ1-5, with D possibly being TRBD1 (5 bases). CDR1 is LGHDT and CDR2 is YNNKEL in the germline V gene (reference sequence). Deletions cut 1 base from V and 4 bases from J, with 8 bases between. The CDR3 has 14 residues. The CDR3 DNA is TGTGCCAGCAGCCAAGTAAGGGGTAATCAGCCCCAGCATTTT. Protein: CASSQVRGNQPQHF.

The chain carries TRBV14 and TRBJ2-5; D is unresolved. V was shortened by 2 bases and J by 4 bases, with 14 bases between the two germline ends. Germline values: CDR1 SGHDN, CDR2 FVKESK. There are 15 residues in the CDR3. CDR3 bases: TGTGCCAGCAGCCAACTAGGCTCCCGGTCAGAGACCCAGTACTTC. The encoded protein is CASSQLGSRSETQYF.

The rearrangement links TRBV5-1 to TRBJ1-1; D not certain. The CDR3 extends over 14 amino acids. Trimming cost V 0 bases and J 4 bases, with 10 bases left between them. Per germline, CDR1 SGHRS and CDR2 YFSETQ. CDR3 in amino acids: CASSLESRGTEAFF. The DNA of the CDR3 is TGCGCCAGCAGCTTGGAGTCGCGGGGCACTGAAGCTTTCTTT. The complete variable domain, with remaining parts taken from reference TRBV5-1 and TRBJ1-1, reads KAGVTQTPRYLIKTRGQQVTLSCSPISGHRSVSWYQQTPGQGLQFLFEYFSETQRNKGNFPGRFSGRQFSNSRSEMNVSTLELGDSALYLCASSLESRGTEAFFGQGTRLTVV.

This chain connects TRBV27 to TRBJ1-2, with unresolved D. V shed 5 bases and J shed 6 bases, with 13 bases lying between them. Germline values: CDR1 MNHEY, CDR2 SMNVEV (reference sequence). This CDR3 has 13 residues. For the CDR3, the DNA is TGTGCCAGCAGTCGGTACAGCTCCAATGGCTACACCTTC. This translates into CASSRYSSNGYTF.

The chain links TRBV18 to TRBJ1-2, with D maybe TRBD1 (5 bases). This CDR3 has 15 residues. CDR1 and CDR2 (germline): KGHSH, LQKENI. Trimming pared 2 bases from V and 2 bases from J, leaving 12 bases between. The CDR3 DNA follows: TGTGCCAGCTCACCAGCAGGGTCTCCGAACTATGGCTACACCTTC. Translation gives CASSPAGSPNYGYTF.

The chain carries TRBV29-1 and TRBJ1-6; 9 nucleotides agree with TRBD1. The J segment lost 6 bases and the V segment lost 6 bases, leaving 3 bases of the junction unmatched. Germline V gene lookup returns CDR1 SQVTM and CDR2 ANQGSEA. CDR3 length: 13 residues. CDR3 sequence: CSVGGQGNSPLHF. For the CDR3, the DNA is TGCAGCGTGGGGGGACAGGGTAATTCACCCCTCCACTTT.

The chain uses TRBV9 and TRBJ2-6; D gene uncertain. V lost 1 base and J lost 5, with 13 bases in between. The length of the CDR3 is 16 residues. The germline gives CDR1 SGDLS, CDR2 YYNGEE. The CDR3 bases are TGTGCCAGCAGCGTAACCAATCAGAGGCGGGCCAACGTCCTGACTTTC. Residues: CASSVTNQRRANVLTF.

The chain links TRBV2 to TRBJ1-6, with 7 nucleotides matching TRBD1. The germline gives CDR1 SNHLY, CDR2 FYNNEI. The CDR3 contains 15 residues. The J segment lost 6 bases and the V segment lost 4 bases, leaving 6 bases of the junction unmatched. CDR3 in amino acids: CASSVDRPSNSPLHF. In DNA form, the CDR3 reads TGTGCCAGCAGTGTGGACAGGCCGTCTAATTCACCCCTCCACTTT.

This clone was counted only a few times. CDR3 in DNA: TGTGCCAGTAGTTTTGGACAGGGGACCGATCAGCCCCAGCATTTT. As protein: CASSFGQGTDQPQHF. V is TRBV19 and J is TRBJ1-5, with 9 bases that match TRBD1. The CDR3 length is 15 residues. Germline loops: CDR1 LNHDA, CDR2 SQIVND (reference sequence). The V segment lost 5 bases and the J segment 5 bases; nucleotides outside the gene matches: 7.

This clone was seen a handful of times. J is TRBJ2-2 and V is TRBV27, with 8 bases identical to TRBD1. The germline CDR1 and CDR2 sequences are MNHEY and SMNVEV (reference sequence). This CDR3 is 18 amino acids long. V shed 6 bases, J shed 5 bases, and the junction held 17 bases outside the gene matches. The CDR3 DNA reads as TGTGCCAGCAGAGTAGGAGGAGAGGACAGGGTAGGAACCGGGGAGCTGTTTTTT. Translating gives CASRVGGEDRVGTGELFF.